This T cell receptor beta chain was found in a study of EBV T-cell therapy then PD-1 blockade in nasopharyngeal carcinoma. The V end was cut by 1 base, the J end by 5 bases, with 12 bases between. CDR1 and CDR2 from the germline V gene are MGHRA and YSYEKL. The length of the CDR3 is 15 residues. The time point denotes: 266 days after commencement of treatment, after nivolumab therapy. Specified treatment: AdE1-LMPpoly-expanded autologous EBV-specific T-cell therapy followed by anti-PD-1 nivolumab. The method was immunoSEQ multiplex PCR; TCRdb's version includes in-frame clones alone and lacks a portion of them. Here the sample spans around 19,000 clones, about 81% being singletons. Remarks on this clone: Antigen specificity is unknown.

The chain joins TRBV4-1 to TRBJ1-5, with D perhaps matching TRBD1 (5 bases). The sample in question was CD8+ T cells from blood, obtained at day 266 from a patient whose treatment included autologous EBV-specific T cells and nivolumab. The origin of this receptor is a man aged 35-49 years with nasopharyngeal carcinoma. CDR3 sequence (DNA): TGCGCCAGCAGCCAAGCGATTTTGGGGGATCAGCCCCAGCATTTT. It encodes CASSQAILGDQPQHF.